This TCR beta chain comes out of a study of control samples from healthy donors and cancer patients. The germline V and J ends were trimmed by 1 base and 1 base, with 13 bases remaining between them. The CDR3 contains 15 residues. Germline CDR1 GTSNPN, CDR2 SVGIG (reference sequence). Assay used: immunoSEQ multiplex PCR; TCRdb lists only in-frame clones, some missing. This repertoire shows roughly 100,000 clones, 85% to 90% found once; its top ten account for 7.8%. This TCR came from a man under 40 in good health. The chain carries TRBV30 and TRBJ1-2, with D possibly being TRBD1 (6 bases). The source material was blood. The CDR3 loop reads CAWSGRGGSNYGYTF. The CDR3, as DNA: TGTGCCTGGAGTGGCAGGGGAGGTAGTAACTATGGCTACACCTTC.